This T cell receptor (beta chain) emerged from a study of blood T cell repertoires in COVID-19. Study as a whole: Specimens from acute and convalescent COVID-19 originated in the United States, Italy and Spain. The analysed material was cDNA or gDNA that came from T cells, B-cell-depleted T cells, or PBMCs.

The authors' processing: Cell counts per sample came from amplifying reference gene primers. TCRdb's copy holds only in-frame clones and misses some; the assay was immunoSEQ multiplex PCR. The V and J calls and the clone size are those of that table, but D and trimming were determined from the DNA. The table includes 19,000 or so clones, approximately 91% detected once. Germline-derived CDR1 and CDR2 are SGHTA and FQGNSA. Trimming removed 1 base from V and 7 bases from J, with 11 bases in between. CDR3 size: 13 residues. The sample taken for sequencing was peripheral blood. The sequence came from a man aged 35 to 55 with active COVID-19. V and J are TRBV7-2 and TRBJ2-7, with TRBD2 as a possible D gene (6 bases). The CDR3 region is CASSLGFREEQYF. The DNA for the CDR3 is TGTGCCAGCAGCTTAGGGTTCCGGGAGGAGCAGTACTTC. Supplemented by reference TRBV7-2 and TRBJ2-7, the full variable domain reads GAGVSQSPSNKVTEKGKDVELRCDPISGHTALYWYRQSLGQGLEFLIYFQGNSAPDKSGLPSDRFSAERTGGSVSTLTIQRTQQEDSAVYLCASSLGFREEQYFGPGTRLTVT.